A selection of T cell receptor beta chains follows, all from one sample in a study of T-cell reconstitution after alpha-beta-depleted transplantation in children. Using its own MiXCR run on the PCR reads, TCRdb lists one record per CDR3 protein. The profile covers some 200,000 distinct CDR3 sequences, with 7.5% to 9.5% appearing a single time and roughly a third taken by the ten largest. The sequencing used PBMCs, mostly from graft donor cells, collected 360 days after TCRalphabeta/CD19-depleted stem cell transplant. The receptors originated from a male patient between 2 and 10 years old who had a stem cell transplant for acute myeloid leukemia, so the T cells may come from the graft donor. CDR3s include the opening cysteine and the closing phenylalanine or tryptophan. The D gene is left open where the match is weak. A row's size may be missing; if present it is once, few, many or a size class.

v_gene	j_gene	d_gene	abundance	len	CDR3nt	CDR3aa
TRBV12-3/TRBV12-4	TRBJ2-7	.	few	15	TGTGCCAGCAGTCTCGTAGGGTCCGGCTTCTGGGAGCAGTACTTC	CASSLVGSGFWEQYF
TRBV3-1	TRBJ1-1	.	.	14	TGTGCCAGCAGCCTGGACAGACTTGCTGATAAAGCTTTCTTT	CASSLDRLADKAFF
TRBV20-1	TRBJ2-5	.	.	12	TGCAGTTTGATTGGGGGACTCGAGACCCAGTACTTC	CSLIGGLETQYF
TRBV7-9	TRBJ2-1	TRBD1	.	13	TGTGCCAGCACCCCAGGGGGAAAGGGTGAGCAGTTCTTC	CASTPGGKGEQFF
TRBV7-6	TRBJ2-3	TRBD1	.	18	TGTGCCAGCAGCTTAGATCCACTACGGGACAGCCCCACAGATACGCAGTATTTT	CASSLDPLRDSPTDTQYF
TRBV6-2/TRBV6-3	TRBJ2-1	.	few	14	TGTGCCAGCAGTCGGGACTTCTCCTACAATGAGCAGTTCTTC	CASSRDFSYNEQFF
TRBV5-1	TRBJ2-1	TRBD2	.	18	TGCGCCAGCAGCAAGGGACTAGCGGGGGGCCTCTCCTACAATGAGCAGTTCTTC	CASSKGLAGGLSYNEQFF
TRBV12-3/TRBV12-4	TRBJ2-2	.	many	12	TGTGCCAGCAGCTTAGGCACCGGGGAGCTGTTTTTT	CASSLGTGELFF
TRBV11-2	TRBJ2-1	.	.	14	TGTGCCAGCAGCTTAGATGGGCAGTACAATGAGCAGTTCTTC	CASSLDGQYNEQFF
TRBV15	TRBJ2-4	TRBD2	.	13	TGTGCCACCAGCAGAGGACTAGCAGGCATTCAGTACTTC	CATSRGLAGIQYF
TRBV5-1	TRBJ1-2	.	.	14	TGCGCCAGCAGCCGAAATTACTTTAACTATGGCTACACCTTC	CASSRNYFNYGYTF